One T cell receptor (beta chain) is described in this entry. Antigen specificity is unknown. The data originate from a study of shared clonotypes between healthy human individuals. Study conclusions and caveats: Naive subsets generally had larger estimated richness than memory subsets.

Samples underwent the assay at deep level. Clones were sequenced by immunoSEQ multiplex PCR, and TCRdb holds only the in-frame ones, with some missing. The data show about 680,000 clones, approximately 90% seen once. Naive CD8 cells comprised CD45RO-negative, CCR7-positively selected cells, excluding terminally differentiated effector memory CD45RA+ cells. Each of the donors was a healthy adult who was HIV-negative and had not had a recent acute infection or vaccination. This CDR3 is built from 17 residues. Per germline, CDR1 MDHEN and CDR2 SYDVKM. The V segment lost 3 bases and the J segment 8 bases; nucleotides outside the gene matches: 15.

The TCR originated in a man aged 25-45 years in good health. The chain uses TRBV28 and TRBJ1-4, with TRBD1 matching 7 bases. Specimen: naive CD8+ T cells sorted from blood. The CDR3 DNA sequence: TGTGCCAGCAGTTTGGTACTCAGGGGGGTGGACGAAGAAAAACTGTTTTTT. Protein product: CASSLVLRGVDEEKLFF.